This TCR beta chain was sequenced during a study of T cell responses to AZD1222 COVID-19 vaccine. Clones were read by immunoSEQ multiplex PCR, and TCRdb kept only the in-frame ones, dropping some. The data show 95,000 to 100,000 clones, about 92% seen once. Whole-study findings and limits: After the peak T cell response, and only then, were repertoires sampled. Following two doses of AZD1222, Spike-specific TCR breadth and depth rose.

Concerning this clone: Its cognate antigen is unknown.

Germline V lookup: CDR1 SGHTA, CDR2 FQGNSA. The CDR3 totals 14 residues. The V gene end was trimmed by 5 bases and the J gene end by 1 base; junction bases not matched to a gene: 2. Sequences were derived from peripheral blood, sampled on day 0 of AZD1222 vaccination. The J gene is TRBJ1-1, the V gene TRBV7-2; 9 nucleotides match TRBD1. The TCR comes from an adult in good health. Here the CDR3 DNA reads TGTGCCAGCAGCGAGGGACAGGGGAACACTGAAGCTTTCTTT. Translated: CASSEGQGNTEAFF.